The subject of this entry is one T cell receptor beta chain. Here immunoSEQ multiplex PCR was the method, and the copy in TCRdb shows in-frame clones only, minus some. The sample shows around 140,000 clones, approximately 80% of them seen only once. Trimming at V came to 2 bases and at J to 5 bases, leaving 9 bases not matched to a gene. CDR3 length equals 16 residues. Germline CDR1 reads SGHRS; CDR2 reads YFSETQ. The record originates from a study of blood T cell repertoires in COVID-19. Study overall: The origin of the acute and convalescent COVID-19 samples was the United States, Italy and Spain.

The clonotype comes from a woman of 80 years or more with active or convalescent COVID-19. The sequenced sample was peripheral blood. The chain carries TRBV5-1 and TRBJ2-3, with 9 bases fitting TRBD2. This chain's CDR3 is CASSFGGGAFGDTQYF. Written as DNA, the CDR3 is TGCGCCAGCAGCTTTGGCGGGGGGGCCTTTGGAGATACGCAGTATTTT.